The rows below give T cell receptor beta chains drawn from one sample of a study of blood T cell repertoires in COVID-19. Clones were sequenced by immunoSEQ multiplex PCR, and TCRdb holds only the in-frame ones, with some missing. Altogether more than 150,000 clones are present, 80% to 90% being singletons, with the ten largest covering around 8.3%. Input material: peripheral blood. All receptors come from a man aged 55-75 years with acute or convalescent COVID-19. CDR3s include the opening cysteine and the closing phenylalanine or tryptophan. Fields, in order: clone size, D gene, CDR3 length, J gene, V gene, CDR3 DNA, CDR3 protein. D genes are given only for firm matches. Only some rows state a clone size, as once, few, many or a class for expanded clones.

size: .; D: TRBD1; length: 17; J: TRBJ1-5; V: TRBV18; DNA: TGTGCCAGCTCAATACCGGGACAGGATGATAGCAATCAGCCCCAGCATTTT; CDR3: CASSIPGQDDSNQPQHF
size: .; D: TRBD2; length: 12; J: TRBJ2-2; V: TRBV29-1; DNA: TGCAGCGTTTCTAGCGGGAGGCAGGAGCTGTTTTTT; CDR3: CSVSSGRQELFF
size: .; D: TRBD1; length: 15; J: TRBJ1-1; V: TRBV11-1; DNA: TGTGCCAGCAGCCCTACGGGACAGGGACACACTGAAGCTTTCTTT; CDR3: CASSPTGQGHTEAFF
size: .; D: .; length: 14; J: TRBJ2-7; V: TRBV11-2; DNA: TGTGCCAGCAGCTTAAGAAGCGGCCCCTACGAGCAGTACTTC; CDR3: CASSLRSGPYEQYF
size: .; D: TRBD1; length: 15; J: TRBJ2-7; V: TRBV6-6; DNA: TGTGCCAGCAGTCTCAGTGGACAGGGAATTTACGAGCAGTACTTC; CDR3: CASSLSGQGIYEQYF
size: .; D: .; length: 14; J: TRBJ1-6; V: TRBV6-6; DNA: TGTGCCAGCAGCCACGGGGTCGGCAATTCACCCCTCCACTTT; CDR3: CASSHGVGNSPLHF
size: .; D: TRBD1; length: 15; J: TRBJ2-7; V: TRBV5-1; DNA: TGCGCCAGCAGTGCCGGGACAGGGACTACCTACGAGCAGTACTTC; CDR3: CASSAGTGTTYEQYF
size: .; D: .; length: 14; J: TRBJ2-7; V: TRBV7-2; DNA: TGTGCCAGCAGCTTATTTACCGGCGGCTACGAGCAGTACTTC; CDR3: CASSLFTGGYEQYF
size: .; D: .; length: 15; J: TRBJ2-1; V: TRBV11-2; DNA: TGTGCCAGCAGCTTAGAATGGGCCACCTACAATGAGCAGTTCTTC; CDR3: CASSLEWATYNEQFF
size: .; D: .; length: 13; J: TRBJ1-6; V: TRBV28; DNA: TGTGCCAGCAGGGGAGTGGAGAATTCACCCCTCCACTTT; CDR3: CASRGVENSPLHF
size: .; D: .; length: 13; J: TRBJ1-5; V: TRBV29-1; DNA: TGCAGCGTTGTGACCAGGGCCGACCAGCCCCAGCATTTT; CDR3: CSVVTRADQPQHF
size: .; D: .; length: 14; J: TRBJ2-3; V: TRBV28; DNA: TGTGCCAGCAGTTTAGCGGGTCAGGTAGATACGCAGTATTTT; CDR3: CASSLAGQVDTQYF
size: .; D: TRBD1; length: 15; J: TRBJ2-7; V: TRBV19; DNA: TGTGCCAGCAATTCGCCGGGACAGGGGGCTCGCGAGCAGTACTTC; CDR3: CASNSPGQGAREQYF
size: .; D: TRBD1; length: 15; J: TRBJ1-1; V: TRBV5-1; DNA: TGCGCCAGCAGCTTGGTAGCAGGGGGGAACACTGAAGCTTTCTTT; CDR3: CASSLVAGGNTEAFF
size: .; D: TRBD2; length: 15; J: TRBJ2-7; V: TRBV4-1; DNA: TGCGCCAGCAGTGCGACCGGGACTAGAGGCTACGAGCAGTACTTC; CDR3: CASSATGTRGYEQYF
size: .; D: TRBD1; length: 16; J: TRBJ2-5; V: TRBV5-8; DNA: TGTGCCAGCAGACCCAACGACAGGGCCAGGATGTCGGACCAGTACTTC; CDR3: CASRPNDRARMSDQYF
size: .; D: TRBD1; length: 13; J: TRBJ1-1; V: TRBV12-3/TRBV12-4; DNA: TGTGCCAGCAGCCCGAGACAGGGGAGTGAAGCTTTCTTT; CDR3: CASSPRQGSEAFF
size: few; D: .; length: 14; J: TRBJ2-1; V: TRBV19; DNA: TGTGCCAGTAGTCCCGGGGGGCTCGGCAATGAGCAGTTCTTC; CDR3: CASSPGGLGNEQFF
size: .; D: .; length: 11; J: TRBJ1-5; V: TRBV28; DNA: TGTGCCAGCAGCTACAATCAGCCCCAGCATTTT; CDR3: CASSYNQPQHF
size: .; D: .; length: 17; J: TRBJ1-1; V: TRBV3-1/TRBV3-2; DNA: TGTGCCAGCAGCCAAGATTGGCCAGGGAGGATTCTCTCTGAAGCTTTCTTT; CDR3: CASSQDWPGRILSEAFF
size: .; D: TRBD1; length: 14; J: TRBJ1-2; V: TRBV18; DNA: TGTGCCAGCTCACCACCGACAGGGAACTATGGCTACACCTTC; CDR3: CASSPPTGNYGYTF
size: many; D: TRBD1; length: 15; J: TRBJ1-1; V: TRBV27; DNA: TGTGCCAGCAGTTCGATGACAGGGTTGAACACTGAAGCTTTCTTT; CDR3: CASSSMTGLNTEAFF
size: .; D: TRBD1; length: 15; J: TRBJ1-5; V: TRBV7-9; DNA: TGTGCCAGCAGCTGGGACAGCCCGGGGGATCAGCCCCAGCATTTT; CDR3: CASSWDSPGDQPQHF
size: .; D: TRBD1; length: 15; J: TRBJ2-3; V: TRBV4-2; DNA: TGTGCCAGCAGCCTTACAGGGACAGACACAGATACGCAGTATTTT; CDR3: CASSLTGTDTDTQYF
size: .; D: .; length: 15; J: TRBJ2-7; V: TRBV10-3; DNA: TGTGCCATCAGGGGAGACGGAAGCAGCTCCTACGAGCAGTACTTC; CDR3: CAIRGDGSSSYEQYF
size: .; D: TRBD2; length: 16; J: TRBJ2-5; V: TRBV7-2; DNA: TGTGCCAGCAGCTCGCAGCCGGGACTAGGGAGTGAGACCCAGTACTTC; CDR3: CASSSQPGLGSETQYF
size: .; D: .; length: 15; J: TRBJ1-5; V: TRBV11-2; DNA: TGTGCCAGCAGCCCGGACGGGGGGGGCGATCAGCCCCAGCATTTT; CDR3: CASSPDGGGDQPQHF
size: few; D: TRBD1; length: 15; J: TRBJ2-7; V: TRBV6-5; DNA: TGTGCCAGCAGTTTTCACCGGACAGGGGCGTACGAGCAGTACTTC; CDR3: CASSFHRTGAYEQYF
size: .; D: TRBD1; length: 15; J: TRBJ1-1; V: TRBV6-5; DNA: TGTGCCAGCAGGGGATGGACAGGCGGTAGCACTGAAGCTTTCTTT; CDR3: CASRGWTGGSTEAFF
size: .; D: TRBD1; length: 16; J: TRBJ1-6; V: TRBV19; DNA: TGTGCCAGTAGAAAAGACAGGGGTATTTATAATTCACCCCTCCACTTT; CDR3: CASRKDRGIYNSPLHF
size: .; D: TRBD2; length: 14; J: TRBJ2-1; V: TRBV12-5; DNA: TGTGCTAGTGGGGCTAGCGGGAGGGGAGGTGAGCAGTTCTTC; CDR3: CASGASGRGGEQFF
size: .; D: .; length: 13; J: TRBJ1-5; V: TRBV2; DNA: TGTGCCAGCAACCTAGGACAGAATCAGCCCCAGCATTTT; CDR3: CASNLGQNQPQHF
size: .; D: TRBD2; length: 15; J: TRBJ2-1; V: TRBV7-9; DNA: TGTGCCAGCAGCTTTTCTAGCGGGAGGGCCGATGAGCAGTTCTTC; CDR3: CASSFSSGRADEQFF
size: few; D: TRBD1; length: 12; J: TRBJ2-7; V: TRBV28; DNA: TGTGCCAGCACACAGGGGAGTGGCGAGCAGTACTTC; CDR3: CASTQGSGEQYF
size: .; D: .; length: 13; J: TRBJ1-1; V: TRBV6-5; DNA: TGTGCCAGCAGTTACTACGGGAATACTGAAGCTTTCTTT; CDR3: CASSYYGNTEAFF
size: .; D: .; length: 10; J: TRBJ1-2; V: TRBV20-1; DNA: TGCAGTGCTAGGGACATAGAACACACCTTC; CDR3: CSARDIEHTF
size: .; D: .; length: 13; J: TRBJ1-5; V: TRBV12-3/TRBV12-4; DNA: TGTGCCAGCAGTGACAGAGACAATCAGCCCCAGCATTTT; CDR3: CASSDRDNQPQHF
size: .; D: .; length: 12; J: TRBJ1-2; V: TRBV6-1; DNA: TGTGCCAGCAGTGAATACAGACATGGCTACACCTTC; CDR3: CASSEYRHGYTF
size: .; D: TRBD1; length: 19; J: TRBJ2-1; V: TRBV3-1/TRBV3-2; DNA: TGTGCCAGCAGCCAAGATCTTAGGGACAGGGCCTACTCTTCAAATGAGCAGTTCTTC; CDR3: CASSQDLRDRAYSSNEQFF
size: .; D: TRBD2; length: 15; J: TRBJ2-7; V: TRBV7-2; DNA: TGTGCCAGCAGCCCAACGACTAGCGGGGCCTACGAGCAGTACTTC; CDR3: CASSPTTSGAYEQYF
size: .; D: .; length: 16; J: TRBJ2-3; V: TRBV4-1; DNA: TGCGCCAGCAGCCAAGGCCCCCAAGGGGGCACAGATACGCAGTATTTT; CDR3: CASSQGPQGGTDTQYF
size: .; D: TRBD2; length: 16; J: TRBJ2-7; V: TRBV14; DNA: TGTGCCAGCAGCCAATTACGCCCTAGCGGGGGCTACGAGCAGTACTTC; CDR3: CASSQLRPSGGYEQYF
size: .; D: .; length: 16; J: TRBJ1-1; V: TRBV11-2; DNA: TGTGCCAGCAGCGCACAGGTCCCCCAGAGGAACACTGAAGCTTTCTTT; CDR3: CASSAQVPQRNTEAFF
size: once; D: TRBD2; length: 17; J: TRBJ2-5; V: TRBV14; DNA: TGTGCCAGCAGCCAACTTCCGGGACTAGCGGGAGAAGAGACCCAGTACTTC; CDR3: CASSQLPGLAGEETQYF
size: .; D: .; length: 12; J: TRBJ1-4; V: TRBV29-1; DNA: TGCAGCGTTGGGTCGGTCAATGAAAAACTGTTTTTT; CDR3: CSVGSVNEKLFF
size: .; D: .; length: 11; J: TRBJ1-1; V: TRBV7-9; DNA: TGTGCCAGCAGCTTAACCCACTTGGCTTTCTTT; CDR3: CASSLTHLAFF
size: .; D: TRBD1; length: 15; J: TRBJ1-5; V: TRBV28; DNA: TGTGCCAGCAAGCCCTTGGACAGGGTTGGACAGCCCCAGCATTTT; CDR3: CASKPLDRVGQPQHF
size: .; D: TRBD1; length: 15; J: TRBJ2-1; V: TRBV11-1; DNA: TGTGCCAGCAGCTCCCGACAGGGGTTGAACAATGAGCAGTTCTTC; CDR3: CASSSRQGLNNEQFF
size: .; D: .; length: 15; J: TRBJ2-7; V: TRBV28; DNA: TGTGCCAGCAGTCAGCCGAGGACAGCAACCTACGAGCAGTACTTC; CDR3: CASSQPRTATYEQYF
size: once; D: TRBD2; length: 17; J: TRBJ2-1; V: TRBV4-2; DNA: TGTGCCAGCAGCCAAGATCTGGCGGGAGCACTTTACAATGAGCAGTTCTTC; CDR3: CASSQDLAGALYNEQFF
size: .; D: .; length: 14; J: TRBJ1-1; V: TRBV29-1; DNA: TGCAGCGTTGAGAATTGGAGAATGAACACTGAAGCTTTCTTT; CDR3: CSVENWRMNTEAFF
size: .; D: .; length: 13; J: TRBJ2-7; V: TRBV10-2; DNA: TGCGCCAGCAGTGAGATTGGCCCCTACGAGCAGTACTTC; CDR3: CASSEIGPYEQYF
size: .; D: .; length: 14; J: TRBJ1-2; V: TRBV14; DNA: TGTGCCAGCAGCCAAGGGGGACTCCTCGGTGGCTACACCTTC; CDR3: CASSQGGLLGGYTF
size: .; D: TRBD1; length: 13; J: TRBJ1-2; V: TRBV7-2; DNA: TGTGCCAGCAGCACAGGGACAGGGCTCGGCTACACCTTC; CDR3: CASSTGTGLGYTF